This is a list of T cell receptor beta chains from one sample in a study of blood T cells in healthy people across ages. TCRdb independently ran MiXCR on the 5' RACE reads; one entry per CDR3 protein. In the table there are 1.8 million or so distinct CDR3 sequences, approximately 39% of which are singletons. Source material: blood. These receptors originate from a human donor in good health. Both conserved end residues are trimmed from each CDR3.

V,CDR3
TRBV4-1,ASKKLGQGGHTEAF
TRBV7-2,ASSLATGYNSPLH
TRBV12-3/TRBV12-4,ASSPLWVREAF
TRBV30,AWTLTGYTEAF
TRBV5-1,ASSLRTLDGSYEQY
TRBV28,ASSPAPRGAYEQY
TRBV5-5,ASSSLATYTDTQY
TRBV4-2,ASSQRGSIVETQY
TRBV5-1,ASSAQGNTDTRY
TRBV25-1,ASMAGADGYT
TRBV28,ASSKAPGGPYEQY
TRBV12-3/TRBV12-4,ASSLWELMF
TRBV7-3,ASSPTGNTEAF
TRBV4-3,ASSQGPGTSGGAAGEQF
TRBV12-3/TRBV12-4,ASSPGTGELEGYT
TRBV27,ASSFNLVNSPLH